The 9 T cell receptor beta chains reported below all come from one sample, sequenced in a study of blood T cell repertoires in COVID-19. The method was immunoSEQ multiplex PCR; TCRdb's version includes in-frame clones alone and lacks a portion of them. Here the sample spans about 230,000 clones, 65% to 90% being singletons. The sample taken for sequencing was peripheral blood. The receptor set was obtained from a man in his fifties with COVID-19, enrolled during active disease.

The chain links TRBV19 to TRBJ2-2, with D perhaps matching TRBD1 (6 bases). V gave up 5 bases and J gave up 1 base, with 11 bases separating them. The germline V gene has CDR1 LNHDA and CDR2 SQIVND (reference sequence). This CDR3 comprises 15 residues. The DNA for the CDR3 is TGTGCCAGTAGTCTTCAGACAGGGAACACCGGGGAGCTGTTTTTT. Translated: CASSLQTGNTGELFF.

The genes are TRBV19 and TRBJ2-1, with TRBD1 matching 7 bases. CDR1 LNHDA and CDR2 SQIVND come from the germline V gene (reference sequence). The ends lost 4 bases at V and 0 bases at J; junction bases unmatched: 9. The CDR3 is 17 amino acids. The CDR3 bases are TGTGCCAGTAGTACGACAGGGACCCTTAGCTCCTACAATGAGCAGTTCTTC. Translation: CASSTTGTLSSYNEQFF.

V is TRBV28 and J is TRBJ2-7, with TRBD1 identical over 7 bases. The CDR3 consists of 14 residues. Germline loops: CDR1 MDHEN, CDR2 SYDVKM. Trimming took 5 bases from V and 3 from J; bases not matched to a gene: 7. Here the CDR3 reads CASSTRQGGYEQYF. The CDR3 nucleotides are TGTGCCAGCAGTACCAGACAGGGTGGCTACGAGCAGTACTTC.

The J gene is TRBJ2-1, the V gene TRBV19; 15 bases fit TRBD2. The germline CDR1 and CDR2 sequences are LNHDA and SQIVND (reference sequence). The length of the CDR3 is 18 residues. V shed 5 bases and J 1 base; nucleotides not matched to a gene: 6. The CDR3 protein is CASSSRTSGGASYNEQFF. CDR3 in DNA: TGTGCCAGTAGTTCCCGGACTAGCGGGGGGGCGTCCTACAATGAGCAGTTCTTC.

The chain carries TRBV7-9 and TRBJ2-7; 11 bases are a match to TRBD2. V shed 5 bases and J 2 bases; nucleotides not matched to a gene: 8. The CDR3 runs to 16 residues. CDR1 SEHNR and CDR2 FQNEAQ come from the germline V gene (reference sequence). DNA for the CDR3: TGTGCCAGCAGCCCCCGACTAGCGGGGTCCCCCTACGAGCAGTACTTC. Protein product: CASSPRLAGSPYEQYF.

The rearrangement links TRBV18 to TRBJ1-2; tentative D call: TRBD1 (6 bases). The CDR3 runs 15 residues. V lost 2 bases, J lost 7 bases, and 17 bases lay in between. Looked up from germline, CDR1 is KGHSH and CDR2 is LQKENI. The CDR3 loop reads CASSPSSGEGSGYTF. The CDR3 DNA follows: TGTGCCAGCTCACCATCGTCAGGGGAGGGCTCTGGCTACACCTTC.

The gene calls are TRBV9 and TRBJ2-3; no firm D call. CDR3 size: 13 residues. Germline lookup yields CDR1 SGDLS and CDR2 YYNGEE. V was pared by 0 bases and J by 2 bases, with 4 bases between. The DNA of the CDR3 is TGTGCCAGCAGCGTAGTAGTCACAGATACGCAGTATTTT. This sequence encodes CASSVVVTDTQYF. Drawing the rest from reference TRBV9 and TRBJ2-3, the complete variable domain is DSGVTQTPKHLITATGQRVTLRCSPRSGDLSVYWYQQSLDQGLQFLIQYYNGEERAKGNILERFSAQQFPDLHSELNLSSLELGDSALYFCASSVVVTDTQYFGPGTRLTVL.

The chain has TRBV19 and TRBJ1-5; D not certain. Looked up from germline, CDR1 is LNHDA and CDR2 is SQIVND (reference sequence). V was pared by 3 bases and J by 0 bases, with 9 bases between. The CDR3 runs 15 residues. The CDR3 coding sequence is TGTGCCAGTAGTATCGATCAGGTTAGCAATCAGCCCCAGCATTTT. It yields the protein CASSIDQVSNQPQHF.

The chain recombines TRBV6-6 with TRBJ2-7, with 9 bases aligning to TRBD2. Germline values: CDR1 MNHNY, CDR2 SVGAGI (reference sequence). The ends lost 6 bases at V and 3 bases at J; junction bases unmatched: 3. The CDR3 loop spans 13 amino acids. The CDR3 DNA reads TGTGCCAGCAGCCAAGCGGGGGGCTACGAGCAGTACTTC. Its protein is CASSQAGGYEQYF.